Following are 10 T cell receptor beta chains from one sample sequenced in a study of blood T cell repertoires in COVID-19. Generated by immunoSEQ multiplex PCR, the TCRdb table keeps only in-frame clones and is missing some. The sample records under 200,000 clones, just under 90% being singletons. Sequenced material: peripheral blood. The receptors shown here come from a man aged 18 to 30 with active or convalescent COVID-19.

This chain links TRBV19 with TRBJ2-3, with TRBD2 identical over 10 bases. This CDR3 comprises 13 residues. Germline V CDR1 and CDR2: LNHDA, SQIVND (reference sequence). V lost 10 bases to trimming and J lost 4 bases; unmatched junction nucleotides: 5. The CDR3 protein is CATGLAMADTQYF. CDR3 coding DNA: TGTGCCACGGGACTAGCGATGGCAGATACGCAGTATTTT.

The rearrangement links TRBV12-2 to TRBJ1-1; TRBD1 was called by the table and not checked on the DNA. TRBV12-2 is classified as a pseudogene. CDR3 size: 17 residues. The CDR3 DNA sequence: TGTGCAAGTCCCCCAGGGACAACGAGGGGGATGAACACTGAAGCTTTCTTT. This encodes CASPPGTTRGMNTEAFF.

The chain carries TRBV11-3 and TRBJ2-1; TRBD1 aligns across 9 bases. This CDR3 has 15 residues. Per germline, CDR1 SGHNT and CDR2 YENEEA. V was pared by 5 bases and J by 5 bases, with 7 bases of the junction left unmatched. The CDR3 DNA reads as TGTGCCAGCAGCAGAACAGGGGGCATTGACAATGAGCAGTTCTTC. It yields the protein CASSRTGGIDNEQFF.

The chain uses TRBV7-2 and TRBJ2-7, with 9 bases matching TRBD1. This CDR3 spans 15 amino acids. V lost 5 bases, J lost 5 bases, and 10 bases stayed unmatched. Per germline, CDR1 SGHTA and CDR2 FQGNSA. Written as DNA, the CDR3 is TGTGCCAGCAGCCCCTGGGGACAGGGCCCCCACGAGCAGTACTTC. It is translated as CASSPWGQGPHEQYF.

The rearrangement joins TRBV7-2 to TRBJ2-5, with TRBD2 matching 11 bases. The CDR3 covers 14 residues. Germline V gives CDR1 SGHTA, CDR2 FQGNSA. The trim removed 5 bases at V and 4 bases at J, leaving 3 bases unmatched. Written as DNA, the CDR3 is TGTGCCAGCAGCCGTGGACTAGCGGGAGAGACCCAGTACTTC. Protein sequence: CASSRGLAGETQYF.

This clone occurred a few times. The V and J genes are TRBV19 and TRBJ1-3; 7 bases line up with TRBD1. CDR3 size: 13 residues. Germline CDR1 LNHDA, CDR2 SQIVND (reference sequence). The J segment lost 7 bases and the V segment lost 6 bases, leaving 6 bases of the junction unmatched. This CDR3 is CASRAQGTNTIYF. In DNA, the CDR3 is TGTGCCAGTAGGGCACAGGGGACCAACACCATATATTTT.

This clone showed up just once. V is TRBV2 and J is TRBJ1-1; the match to TRBD1 covers 8 bases. The germline V gene encodes CDR1 SNHLY and CDR2 FYNNEI. J was trimmed by 1 base and V by 6 bases; bases with no gene match: 10. The CDR3 has 16 amino acids. The CDR3 DNA reads TGTGCCAGCAGGGGTAGGACAGGGTTTGGGAACACTGAAGCTTTCTTT. Its translation: CASRGRTGFGNTEAFF.

The rearrangement links TRBV9 to TRBJ1-6; TRBD1 matches at 7 bases. This CDR3 comprises 15 residues. V dropped 2 bases and J dropped 9; count of bases not matched to a gene: 8. Germline loops: CDR1 SGDLS, CDR2 YYNGEE. CDR3 in amino acids: CASSVRWQGGSPLHF. The CDR3 region has the DNA TGTGCCAGCAGCGTTAGGTGGCAGGGGGGTTCACCCCTCCACTTT.

CDR3 DNA: TGTGCCACCAGTGACCTGACTAGCGGGAGGGCCGGCGGGGAGCTGTTTTTT. Its translation: CATSDLTSGRAGGELFF. The rearrangement uses TRBV24-1 and TRBJ2-2; TRBD2 agrees at 14 bases. Germline V gene data show CDR1 as KGHDR and CDR2 as SFDVKD. V lost 4 bases and J lost 7; bases outside the gene matches: 7. The length of the CDR3 is 17 residues.

V gene TRBV24-1 combines with J gene TRBJ2-1, with D perhaps TRBD2 (6 bases). The V end was cut by 4 bases, the J end by 10 bases, with 22 bases between. Germline V gene data show CDR1 as KGHDR and CDR2 as SFDVKD. The CDR3 is 16 residues long. The CDR3 nucleotides read TGTGCCACCAGTGAACCAGGGAAAAAGCGGGTCTGGGAGCAGTTCTTC. Amino acid sequence: CATSEPGKKRVWEQFF.